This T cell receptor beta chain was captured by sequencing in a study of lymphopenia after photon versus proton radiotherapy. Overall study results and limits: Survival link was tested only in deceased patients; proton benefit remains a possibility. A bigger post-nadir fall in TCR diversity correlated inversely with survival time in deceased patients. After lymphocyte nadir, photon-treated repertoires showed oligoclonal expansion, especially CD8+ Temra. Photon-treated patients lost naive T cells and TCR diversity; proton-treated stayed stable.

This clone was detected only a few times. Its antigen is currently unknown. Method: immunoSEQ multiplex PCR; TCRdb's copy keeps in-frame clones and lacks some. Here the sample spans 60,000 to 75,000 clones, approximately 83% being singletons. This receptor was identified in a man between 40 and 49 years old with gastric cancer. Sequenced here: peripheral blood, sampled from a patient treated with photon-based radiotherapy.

The CDR3 DNA reads as TGTGCCTGGAGCGGACTCCACAATCAGCCCCAGCATTTT. It specifies CAWSGLHNQPQHF. This sequence joins TRBV30 and TRBJ1-5; D gene unclear. Germline CDR1 GTSNPN, CDR2 SVGIG (reference sequence). The length of the CDR3 is 13 residues. V lost 3 bases to trimming and J lost 3 bases, with 9 bases between them.